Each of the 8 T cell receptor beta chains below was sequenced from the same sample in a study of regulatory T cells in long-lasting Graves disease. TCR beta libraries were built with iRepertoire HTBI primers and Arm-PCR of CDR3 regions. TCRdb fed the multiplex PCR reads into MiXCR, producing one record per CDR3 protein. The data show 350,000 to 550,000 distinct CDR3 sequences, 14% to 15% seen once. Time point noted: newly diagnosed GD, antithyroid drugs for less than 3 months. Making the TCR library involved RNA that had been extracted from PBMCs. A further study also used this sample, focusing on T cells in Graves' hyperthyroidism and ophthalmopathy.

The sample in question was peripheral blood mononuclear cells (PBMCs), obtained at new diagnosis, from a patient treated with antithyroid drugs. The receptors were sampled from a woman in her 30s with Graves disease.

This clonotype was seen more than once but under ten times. The DNA for the CDR3 is TGTGCCAGCAGCCCCAACAGGGGCGTCGACGGCTACACCTTC. Its protein is CASSPNRGVDGYTF. V is TRBV11-2 and J is TRBJ1-2; TRBD1 matches 7 bases. The junction had 11 bases not matched to a gene; V was cut back by 5 bases and J by 8 bases. Germline V gene sequence: CDR1 SGHAT, CDR2 FQNNGV. The CDR3 runs 14 residues.

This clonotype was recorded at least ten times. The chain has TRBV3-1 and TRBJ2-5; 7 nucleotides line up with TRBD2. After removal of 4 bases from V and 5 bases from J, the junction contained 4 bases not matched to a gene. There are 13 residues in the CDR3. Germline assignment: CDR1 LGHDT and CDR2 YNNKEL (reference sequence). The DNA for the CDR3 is TGTGCCAGCAGCCGGACTAGAGGGGAGACCCAGTACTTC. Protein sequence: CASSRTRGETQYF.

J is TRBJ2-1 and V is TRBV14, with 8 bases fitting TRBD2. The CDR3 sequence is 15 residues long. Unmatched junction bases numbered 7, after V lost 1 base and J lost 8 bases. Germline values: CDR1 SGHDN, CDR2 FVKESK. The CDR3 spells CASSQGVGTSHEQFF. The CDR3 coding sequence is TGTGCCAGCAGCCAAGGTGTAGGGACTAGTCATGAGCAGTTCTTC.

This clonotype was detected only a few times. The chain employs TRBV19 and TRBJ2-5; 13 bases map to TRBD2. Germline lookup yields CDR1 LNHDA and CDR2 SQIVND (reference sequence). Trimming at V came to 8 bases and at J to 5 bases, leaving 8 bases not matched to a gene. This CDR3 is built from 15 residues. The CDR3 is CASRTSGSFGETQYF. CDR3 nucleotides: TGTGCCAGTCGGACTAGCGGGAGCTTCGGTGAGACCCAGTACTTC.

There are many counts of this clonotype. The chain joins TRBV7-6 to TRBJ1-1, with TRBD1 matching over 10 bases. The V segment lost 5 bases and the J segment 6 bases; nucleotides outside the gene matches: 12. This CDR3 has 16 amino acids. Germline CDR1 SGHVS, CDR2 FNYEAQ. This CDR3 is CASSPRPGQGMAEAFF. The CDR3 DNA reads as TGTGCCAGCAGCCCGCGCCCGGGACAGGGGATGGCTGAAGCTTTCTTT.

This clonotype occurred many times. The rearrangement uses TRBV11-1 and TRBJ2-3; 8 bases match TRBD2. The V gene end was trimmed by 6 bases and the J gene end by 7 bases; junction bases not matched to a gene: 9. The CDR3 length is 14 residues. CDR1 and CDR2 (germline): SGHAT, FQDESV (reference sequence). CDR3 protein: CASRRREGRNTQYF. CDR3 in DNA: TGTGCCAGCAGGCGCCGGGAGGGCCGAAATACGCAGTATTTT.

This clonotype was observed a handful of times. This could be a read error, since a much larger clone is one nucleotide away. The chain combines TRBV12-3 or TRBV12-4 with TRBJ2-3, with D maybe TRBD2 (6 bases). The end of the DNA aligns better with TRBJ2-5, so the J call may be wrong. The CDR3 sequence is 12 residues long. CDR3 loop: CASSQDYETQYF. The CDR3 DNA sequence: TGTGCCAGCAGTCAGGACTACGAGACCCAGTACTTC.

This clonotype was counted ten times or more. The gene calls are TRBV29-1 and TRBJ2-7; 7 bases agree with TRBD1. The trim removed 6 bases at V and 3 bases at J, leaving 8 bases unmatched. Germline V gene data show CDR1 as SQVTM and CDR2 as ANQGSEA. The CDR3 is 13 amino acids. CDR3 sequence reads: CSVGPDRDYEQYF. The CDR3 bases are TGCAGCGTGGGCCCAGACAGGGACTACGAGCAGTACTTC.